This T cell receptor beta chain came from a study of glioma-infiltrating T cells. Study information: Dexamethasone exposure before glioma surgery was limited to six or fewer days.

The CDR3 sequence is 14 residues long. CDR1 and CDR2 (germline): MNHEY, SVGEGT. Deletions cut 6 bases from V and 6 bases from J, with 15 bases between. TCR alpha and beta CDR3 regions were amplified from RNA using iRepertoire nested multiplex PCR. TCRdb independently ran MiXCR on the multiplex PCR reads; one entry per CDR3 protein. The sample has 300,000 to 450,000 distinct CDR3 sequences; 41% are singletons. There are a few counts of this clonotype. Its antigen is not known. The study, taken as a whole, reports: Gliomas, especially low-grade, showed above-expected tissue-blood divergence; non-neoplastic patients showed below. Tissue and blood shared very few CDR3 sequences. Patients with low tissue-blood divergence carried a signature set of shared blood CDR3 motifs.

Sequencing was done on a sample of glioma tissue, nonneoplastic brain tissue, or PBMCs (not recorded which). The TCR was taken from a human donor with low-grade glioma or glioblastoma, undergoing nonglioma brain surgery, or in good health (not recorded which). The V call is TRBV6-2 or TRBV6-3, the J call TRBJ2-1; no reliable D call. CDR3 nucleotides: TGTGCCAGCAGGCCCCAGGTGCTGGGCAATGAGCAGTTCTTC. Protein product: CASRPQVLGNEQFF.